One sample yielded the 21 T cell receptor beta chains listed below, sequenced in a study of T cells in Graves' hyperthyroidism and ophthalmopathy. Using RNA transcripts as the source, TCR beta CDR3 regions were amplified. HTBI primers were the set used in a first-round RT-PCR of the TCR CDR3. TCRdb redid the calling of the multiplex PCR reads with MiXCR, one entry per CDR3 protein. The sample has approximately 360,000 distinct CDR3 sequences; around a quarter are singletons. The sequenced material came from blood. These receptors all stem from a man aged 50-60 years with Graves' hyperthyroidism.

This clonotype occurred a few times. The chain links TRBV19 to TRBJ1-1, with no clear D. The CDR3 contains 15 residues. Between the trimmed V and J ends, which lost 4 bases and 6 bases, there was a span of 18 bases. CDR1 LNHDA and CDR2 SQIVND come from the germline V gene (reference sequence). The CDR3 bases are TGTGCCAGTAGTACCTCCTACGGGAGGTTGGCTGAAGCTTTCTTT. Translation: CASSTSYGRLAEAFF.

This clonotype has only a few counts. This chain connects TRBV5-5 to TRBJ1-3; perhaps TRBD1 as D (6 bases). The CDR3 is made up of 14 amino acids. The germline V gene encodes CDR1 SGHKS and CDR2 YYEKEE (reference sequence). V was trimmed by 1 base and J by 1 base, leaving 6 bases between them. This chain's CDR3 is CASSLTGSGNTIYF. In DNA, the CDR3 is TGTGCCAGCAGCTTGACAGGGTCTGGAAACACCATATATTTT. The complete variable domain, with remaining parts taken from reference TRBV5-5 and TRBJ1-3, reads DAGVTQSPTHLIKTRGQQVTLRCSPISGHKSVSWYQQVLGQGPQFIFQYYEKEERGRGNFPDRFSARQFPNYSSELNVNALLLGDSALYLCASSLTGSGNTIYFGEGSWLTVV.

The chain couples TRBV3-1 to TRBJ2-1, with D hard to call. Trimming removed 1 base at V and 5 bases at J, with 9 bases between. The CDR3 extends over 14 amino acids. CDR1 LGHDT and CDR2 YNNKEL come from the germline V gene (reference sequence). Here the CDR3 reads CASSQGTPDNEQFF. CDR3 DNA sequence: TGTGCCAGCAGCCAAGGAACCCCGGACAATGAGCAGTTCTTC.

This clonotype was seen a few times. The chain links TRBV9 to TRBJ2-5, with D perhaps matching TRBD1 or TRBD2 (6 bases each). The CDR3 has 16 amino acids. Per the germline V gene, CDR1 is SGDLS and CDR2 is YYNGEE. Trimming took off 3 bases at V and 0 bases at J, with 15 bases between the two ends. The CDR3 DNA follows: TGTGCCAGCAGCGCAGGGGAGGCACGCGACCAAGAGACCCAGTACTTC. Residues: CASSAGEARDQETQYF.

This clonotype was counted ten times or more. The genes are TRBV20-1 and TRBJ2-7, with 9 nucleotides matching TRBD1. Germline CDR1 DFQATT, CDR2 SNEGSKA (reference sequence). After removal of 3 bases from V and 4 bases from J, the junction contained 7 bases not matched to a gene. This CDR3 has 14 residues. The CDR3 sequence is CSARGGQGGYEQYF. CDR3 nucleotides: TGCAGTGCTAGGGGGGGACAGGGCGGATACGAGCAGTACTTC.

The sample holds many counts of this clonotype. The chain couples TRBV12-3 or TRBV12-4 to TRBJ2-5; the match to TRBD2 covers 12 bases. V lost 6 bases to trimming and J lost 4 bases; unmatched junction nucleotides: 3. The CDR3 is 14 amino acids. In DNA form, the CDR3 reads TGTGCCAGCAGCGCTAGCGGGAGGGTAGAGACCCAGTACTTC. This translates into CASSASGRVETQYF.

The V and J genes are TRBV4-2 and TRBJ2-5; 9 bases match TRBD1. This CDR3 has 15 amino acids. In germline, CDR1 is LGHNA, CDR2 YNFKEQ. The V and J ends lost 6 bases and 2 bases, in that order; junction bases with no gene match: 7. In nucleotides, the CDR3 is TGTGCCAGCAGGCCGACGGGACAGGGACAAGAGACCCAGTACTTC. Protein: CASRPTGQGQETQYF.

V usage is TRBV27 and J usage is TRBJ2-1; D ambiguous. CDR3 size: 16 residues. Germline V gives CDR1 MNHEY, CDR2 SMNVEV (reference sequence). Trimming stripped 0 bases from V and 5 bases from J, with 14 bases between. As DNA, the CDR3 is TGTGCCAGCAGTTTATCTCCCGTGGCCCCTCACAATGAGCAGTTCTTC. It encodes CASSLSPVAPHNEQFF.

This clonotype was seen a handful of times. The CDR3 region is CASSFAGQSEPQHF. The CDR3 bases are TGTGCCAGCAGTTTCGCGGGACAGAGTGAGCCCCAGCATTTT. The V gene is TRBV2, the J gene TRBJ1-5; 7 nucleotides align to TRBD1. With 5 bases clipped from V and 8 bases from J, the junction kept 9 bases outside the gene matches. This CDR3 region has 14 residues. Germline lookup yields CDR1 SNHLY and CDR2 FYNNEI.

This sequence joins TRBV19 and TRBJ2-1; TRBD2 matches 11 bases. In germline, CDR1 is LNHDA, CDR2 SQIVND (reference sequence). This CDR3 comprises 16 residues. The trim removed 7 bases at V and 2 bases at J, leaving 7 bases unmatched. CDR3: CASTSLAGDTYNEQFF. The DNA of the CDR3 is TGTGCCAGTACCTCACTAGCGGGGGACACCTACAATGAGCAGTTCTTC.

In its sample, this clonotype was seen a few times. The rearrangement joins TRBV20-1 to TRBJ2-5; 8 bases are shared with TRBD1. From germline, CDR1 is DFQATT and CDR2 SNEGSKA (reference sequence). The CDR3 consists of 15 residues. Trimming cost V 6 bases and J 2 bases; bases outside gene matches: 11. The chain's CDR3 is CSAAALGTGQETQYF. The CDR3 nucleotides read TGCAGTGCCGCAGCCCTTGGGACAGGACAAGAGACCCAGTACTTC.

This clonotype was recorded a few times. The chain recombines TRBV7-3 with TRBJ1-1; D may be TRBD1 (5 bases). The V end lost 0 bases, the J end lost 4 bases, and 6 bases lay between the germline ends. The CDR3 has 13 residues. CDR1 SGHTA and CDR2 FQGTGA come from the germline V gene. Here the CDR3 DNA reads TGTGCCAGCAGCTTAACCAGGGCCACTGAAGCTTTCTTT. This sequence encodes CASSLTRATEAFF.

In this sample, this clonotype turned up a few times. The V gene is TRBV28, the J gene TRBJ1-2; unclear D gene. Germline V gene data show CDR1 as MDHEN and CDR2 as SYDVKM. With 4 bases removed from V and 8 bases from J, the gap between germline ends came to 14 bases. This CDR3 has 13 amino acids. This chain's CDR3 is CASSSAGVWGYTF. For the CDR3, the DNA is TGTGCCAGCAGTTCCGCCGGGGTTTGGGGCTACACCTTC.

This chain connects TRBV7-2 to TRBJ2-6; 7 bases agree with TRBD1. CDR3 length equals 18 residues. Germline assignment: CDR1 SGHTA and CDR2 FQGNSA. After removal of 6 bases from V and 0 bases from J, the junction contained 11 bases not matched to a gene. CDR3 in amino acids: CASRYRGQTISGANVLTF. DNA for the CDR3: TGTGCCAGCAGATATAGGGGACAGACAATCTCTGGGGCCAACGTCCTGACTTTC.

The chain joins TRBV20-1 to TRBJ1-5, with 7 bases lining up with TRBD1. The CDR3 covers 14 residues. Trimming at V came to 7 bases and at J to 6 bases, leaving 12 bases not matched to a gene. The V gene's germline CDR1 is DFQATT and CDR2 SNEGSKA (reference sequence). In DNA, the CDR3 is TGCAGTGTCAGGACAGGTGCGGGTCGTCAGCCCCAGCATTTT. Encoded protein: CSVRTGAGRQPQHF.

V is TRBV28 and J is TRBJ1-2; D not resolved. CDR3 length: 15 amino acids. The germline V gene has CDR1 MDHEN and CDR2 SYDVKM. V was trimmed by 2 bases and J by 1 base, leaving 11 bases between them. The chain's CDR3 is CASSLGLLNNYGYTF. In DNA form, the CDR3 reads TGTGCCAGCAGTTTAGGGCTGCTTAATAACTATGGCTACACCTTC.

There are a few counts of this clonotype. V is TRBV12-3 or TRBV12-4 and J is TRBJ2-5, with TRBD2 matching over 8 bases. V gave up 7 bases and J gave up 4 bases; unmatched junction bases: 5. The CDR3 is 13 amino acids. Here the CDR3 reads CASTLTSGETQYF. The CDR3 DNA is TGTGCCAGCACCTTAACTAGCGGAGAGACCCAGTACTTC.

The V gene is TRBV20-1, the J gene TRBJ2-1, with 11 bases matching TRBD2. Germline CDR1 reads DFQATT; CDR2 reads SNEGSKA (reference sequence). V lost 1 base, J lost 4 bases, and 6 bases stayed unmatched. CDR3 length equals 16 residues. CDR3 region: CSARVGGLAAYNEQFF. CDR3 DNA: TGCAGTGCTAGAGTGGGGGGACTAGCGGCATACAATGAGCAGTTCTTC.

This clonotype was recorded a few times. This rearrangement joins TRBV5-6 to TRBJ1-1, with 9 positions matching TRBD1. This CDR3 spans 14 amino acids. The V gene's germline CDR1 is SGHDT and CDR2 YYEEEE. V was pared by 3 bases and J by 1 base, with 1 base of the junction left unmatched. Written as DNA, the CDR3 is TGTGCCAGCAGCTCGGACAGGGGGAACACTGAAGCTTTCTTT. Amino acid sequence: CASSSDRGNTEAFF. Combining the CDR3 with reference TRBV5-6 and TRBJ1-1 gives the whole variable domain DAGVTQSPTHLIKTRGQQVTLRCSPKSGHDTVSWYQQALGQGPQFIFQYYEEEERQRGNFPDRFSGHQFPNYSSELNVNALLLGDSALYLCASSSDRGNTEAFFGQGTRLTVV.

This chain links TRBV6-1 with TRBJ1-5; TRBD1 might be the D (6 bases). The CDR3 spans 14 residues. With 4 bases removed from V and 3 bases from J, the gap between germline ends came to 10 bases. Germline V gives CDR1 MNHNS, CDR2 SASEGT. CDR3 DNA: TGTGCCAGCAGTGTACGGGACACCAATCAGCCCCAGCATTTT. This encodes CASSVRDTNQPQHF.

The table lists this clonotype with a few counts. The CDR3, as DNA: TGTGCCAGTAGTATAGGGGACGTGAACACTGAAGCTTTCTTT. Its translation: CASSIGDVNTEAFF. V is TRBV19 and J is TRBJ1-1, with TRBD1 as a possible D gene (5 bases). V gave up 1 base and J gave up 0 bases, with 6 bases separating them. The CDR3 contains 14 residues. Looked up from germline, CDR1 is LNHDA and CDR2 is SQIVND (reference sequence).